This T cell receptor beta chain was sequenced in a study of lymphopenia after photon versus proton radiotherapy. Study-wide results and caveats: In patients who died, overall survival fell as post-nadir TCR diversity dropped more. Relative stability marked proton patients; photon patients lost diversity and naive cells. Post-nadir diversity loss with photons came from oligoclonal expansion, particularly CD8+ Temra cells.

With regard to this clone: Its antigen is unidentified.

The germline V gene encodes CDR1 KGHSH and CDR2 LQKENI. The CDR3 sequence is 16 residues long. J was trimmed by 1 base and V by 2 bases; bases with no gene match: 7. Generated by immunoSEQ multiplex PCR, the TCRdb table keeps only in-frame clones and is missing some. The table has tens of thousands of clones, around 87% seen once. The sequence derives from a man older than 75 with esophageal cancer. The sample in question was peripheral blood, obtained from a patient treated with proton-based radiotherapy. This rearrangement joins TRBV18 to TRBJ1-1; 7 bases fit TRBD1. This CDR3 is CASSPWPGGTNTEAFF. The CDR3 bases are TGTGCCAGCTCACCATGGCCAGGGGGGACGAACACTGAAGCTTTCTTT.